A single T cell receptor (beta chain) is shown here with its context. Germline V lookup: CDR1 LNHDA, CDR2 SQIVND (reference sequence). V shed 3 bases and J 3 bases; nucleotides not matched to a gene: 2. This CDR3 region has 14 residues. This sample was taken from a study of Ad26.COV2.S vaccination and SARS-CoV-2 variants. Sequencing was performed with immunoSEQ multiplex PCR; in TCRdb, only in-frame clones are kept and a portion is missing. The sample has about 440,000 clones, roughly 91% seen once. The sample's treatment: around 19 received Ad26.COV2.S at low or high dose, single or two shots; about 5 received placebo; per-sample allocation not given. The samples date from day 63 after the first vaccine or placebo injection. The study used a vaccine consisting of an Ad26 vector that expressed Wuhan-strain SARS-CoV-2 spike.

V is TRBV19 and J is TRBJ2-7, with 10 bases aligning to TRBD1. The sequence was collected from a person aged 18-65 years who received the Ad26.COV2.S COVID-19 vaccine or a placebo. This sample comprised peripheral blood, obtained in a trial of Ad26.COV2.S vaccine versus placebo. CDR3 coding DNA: TGTGCCAGTAGTATGGGGACAGGGGACTACGAGCAGTACTTC. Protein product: CASSMGTGDYEQYF.